The TCR beta chain described here comes from a study of shared T cell receptors in the human thymus. Using immunoSEQ multiplex PCR, the repertoire was profiled, and TCRdb retains in-frame clones only, with some absent. Seen here are some 400,000 clones, 95% observed once, and the top ten hold roughly 0.02%. From germline, CDR1 is WNHNN and CDR2 SYGVQD (reference sequence). This CDR3 has 14 amino acids. J lost 7 bases, V lost 7 bases, and 5 bases had no gene match. The rearrangement links TRBV10-1 to TRBJ2-4; 12 nucleotides match TRBD2. Source material: thymocytes. The sequence derives from a human donor. The CDR3 reads CASKMTSGSNIQYF. For the CDR3, the DNA is TGCGCCAGCAAAATGACTAGCGGGAGCAACATTCAGTACTTC.